The 18 T cell receptor beta chains listed next were all sequenced from one sample in a study of shared clonotypes between healthy human individuals. Generated by immunoSEQ multiplex PCR, the TCRdb table keeps only in-frame clones and is missing some. The sample includes over a million clones, about four fifths of them seen just once. Sequences were obtained from memory CD4+ T cells from PBMCs. As for subset: CD45RA-negative fraction. Source of these receptors: a man between 18 and 35 years old in good health. Some clones in this sample may be carry-over from other donors' samples.

The chain has TRBV28 and TRBJ1-2, with TRBD1 matching over 9 bases. V lost 2 bases, J lost 0 bases, and 16 bases stayed unmatched. The CDR3 has 20 amino acids. Germline V lookup: CDR1 MDHEN, CDR2 SYDVKM. The CDR3: CASSLNVFWGQGGTNYGYTF. In nucleotides, the CDR3 is TGTGCCAGCAGTTTAAATGTTTTCTGGGGACAGGGAGGGACTAACTATGGCTACACCTTC.

The chain has TRBV7-6 and TRBJ2-3; D perhaps matches TRBD1 (6 bases). V lost 11 bases to trimming and J lost 1 base, with 13 bases between them. The CDR3 is 13 residues long. Germline-derived CDR1 and CDR2 are SGHVS and FNYEAQ. DNA for the CDR3: TGTGCCTCTACTGAGGGGGGCACAGATACGCAGTATTTT. It is translated as CASTEGGTDTQYF.

The rearrangement links TRBV5-1 to TRBJ2-5; TRBD1 aligns across 7 bases. Per germline, CDR1 SGHRS and CDR2 YFSETQ. The CDR3 runs 16 residues. Unmatched junction bases numbered 10, after V lost 1 base and J lost 4 bases. The CDR3 DNA is TGCGCCAGCAGCTTGATAGGACAGGAGGCAGGAGAGACCCAGTACTTC. Translated: CASSLIGQEAGETQYF.

The rearrangement uses TRBV2 and TRBJ2-7, with D tentatively TRBD2 (6 bases). This CDR3 is built from 13 residues. The germline gives CDR1 SNHLY, CDR2 FYNNEI. Between the trimmed V and J ends, which lost 8 bases and 6 bases, there was a span of 17 bases. CDR3 loop: CASEPGRGSEQYF. The CDR3 DNA sequence: TGTGCCAGCGAACCGGGACGGGGGTCCGAGCAGTACTTC.

The DNA for the CDR3 is TGTGCCAGAACTAACGCGGGCGGGCGGACTGAAGCTTTCTTT. Residues: CARTNAGGRTEAFF. V and J are TRBV6-4 and TRBJ1-1; D call uncertain. Trimming pared 9 bases from V and 5 bases from J, leaving 19 bases between. Germline values: CDR1 MRHNA, CDR2 SNTAGT. This CDR3 is 14 amino acids long.

The chain carries TRBV5-1 and TRBJ2-1; the match to TRBD1 covers 12 bases. CDR3 length equals 18 residues. The germline V gene has CDR1 SGHRS and CDR2 YFSETQ. Trimming at V came to 0 bases and at J to 1 base, leaving 5 bases not matched to a gene. This CDR3 is CASSLAGDRGLSYNEQFF. CDR3 DNA: TGCGCCAGCAGCTTGGCGGGGGACAGGGGGCTGTCCTACAATGAGCAGTTCTTC.

CDR3 sequence: CASSPLGPYEQYF. CDR3 DNA: TGTGCCAGCAGCCCATTGGGGCCCTACGAGCAGTACTTC. V gene TRBV7-6 combines with J gene TRBJ2-7, with a weak D call TRBD1 (5 bases). Germline V gene lookup returns CDR1 SGHVS and CDR2 FNYEAQ. The CDR3 contains 13 residues. Between the trimmed V and J ends, which lost 5 bases and 2 bases, there was a span of 10 bases.

The gene calls are TRBV25-1 and TRBJ2-7; the match to TRBD1 covers 7 bases. The last part of the DNA fits TRBJ2-5 better; the J call may be wrong. The CDR3 totals 11 residues. From germline, CDR1 is MGHDK and CDR2 SYGVNS. The CDR3: CANRGEETQYF. CDR3 DNA sequence: TGTGCCAACAGGGGAGAAGAGACCCAGTACTTC.

The CDR3 loop reads CASSYLTGAGNTIYF. The CDR3 DNA follows: TGTGCCAGCAGTTATCTAACAGGGGCTGGAAACACCATATATTTT. V gene TRBV28 combines with J gene TRBJ1-3; 7 nucleotides align to TRBD1. The CDR3 sequence is 15 residues long. Germline V gives CDR1 MDHEN, CDR2 SYDVKM. The trim removed 4 bases at V and 2 bases at J, leaving 5 bases unmatched.

The chain employs TRBV28 and TRBJ1-2; the D is unclear. This CDR3 spans 15 amino acids. Germline V CDR1 and CDR2: MDHEN, SYDVKM. Trimming took 5 bases from V and 0 from J, leaving 13 bases between them. The CDR3 region is CASSTPSGANYGYTF. DNA of the CDR3: TGTGCCAGCAGTACCCCCTCAGGTGCTAACTATGGCTACACCTTC.

This rearrangement joins TRBV30 to TRBJ1-1; D call uncertain. V lost 0 bases and J 2 bases, leaving 7 bases between the germline ends. Germline V gene lookup returns CDR1 GTSNPN and CDR2 SVGIG (reference sequence). The CDR3 extends over 13 amino acids. The CDR3 nucleotides are TGTGCCTGGAGTGTAGGGCCCAACACTGAAGCTTTCTTT. It translates to CAWSVGPNTEAFF.

The chain is built from TRBV28 and TRBJ2-7, with 9 bases that match TRBD2. The junction had 7 bases not matched to a gene; V was cut back by 5 bases and J by 2 bases. CDR1 is MDHEN, CDR2 SYDVKM, per germline. The length of the CDR3 is 15 residues. The CDR3 DNA reads TGTGCCAGCAGTCGTAAGGTAGCGGGGGCCTACGAGCAGTACTTC. This sequence encodes CASSRKVAGAYEQYF.

The chain links TRBV9 to TRBJ2-3; 7 nucleotides match TRBD1. Unmatched junction bases numbered 5, after V lost 7 bases and J lost 3 bases. The CDR3 is 13 amino acids. The germline V gene has CDR1 SGDLS and CDR2 YYNGEE. CDR3 sequence: CASSLQGTDTQYF. For the CDR3, the DNA is TGTGCCAGCTCCTTACAGGGGACAGATACGCAGTATTTT.

The rearrangement joins TRBV7-9 to TRBJ2-1, with 9 bases that match TRBD2. Trimming took 1 base from V and 2 from J; bases not matched to a gene: 6. Germline values: CDR1 SEHNR, CDR2 FQNEAQ (reference sequence). The CDR3 has 17 residues. CDR3 DNA sequence: TGTGCCAGCAGCTTAGTCGTCTCTAGCGGGACCTACAATGAGCAGTTCTTC. This sequence encodes CASSLVVSSGTYNEQFF.

The CDR3 loop reads CASSQGIRTEAFF. The DNA for the CDR3 is TGTGCCAGCAGCCAGGGGATCCGAACTGAAGCTTTCTTT. This chain links TRBV14 with TRBJ1-1, with no clear D. Germline loops: CDR1 SGHDN, CDR2 FVKESK. This CDR3 contains 13 residues. The V and J ends lost 3 bases and 5 bases respectively, with 10 bases between them.

Regarding this clone: The junction differs from germline at one of its ends, possibly a read error. The genes are TRBV29-1 and TRBJ2-1, with 7 bases that match TRBD1. CDR1 is SQVTM and CDR2 is ANQGSEA in the germline V gene. The CDR3 runs 15 residues. The CDR3: CSVEAVGQVFDEQFF. In DNA, the CDR3 is TGCAGCGTGGAAGCAGTCGGACAGGTCTTCGATGAGCAGTTCTTC.

Points on this clone: A much larger clone sits a single nucleotide away, making a read error possible. Other DNA sequences in the same sample also yield this CDR3. V usage is TRBV4-3 and J usage is TRBJ1-1; D gene ambiguous. This CDR3 region has 13 residues. The germline gives CDR1 LGHNA, CDR2 YSLEER. The CDR3 bases are TGCGCCAGCAGCCAAGATTTCAGCACTGAAGCCTTCTTT. Translating it yields CASSQDFSTEAFF.

The chain joins TRBV30 to TRBJ2-6, with D possibly TRBD2 on 5 matching bases. The CDR3 has 16 amino acids. V lost 5 bases and J 0 bases, leaving 14 bases between the germline ends. Germline V CDR1 and CDR2: GTSNPN, SVGIG (reference sequence). The CDR3 is CAWQMDFRSGANVLTF. As DNA, the CDR3 is TGTGCCTGGCAAATGGACTTTCGCTCTGGGGCCAACGTCCTGACTTTC.